The text below deals with one TCR beta chain. The antigen is unknown. The source of the sample is a study of T-cell reconstitution after alpha-beta-depleted transplantation in children. Points from the study as a whole: Certain patients had high TCRbeta diversity at day 60, and it came from recipient T cells and thymic progenitors that survived. T-cell numbers and diversity, one year after transplant, stemmed largely from T cells that were newly produced. Expanded graft clones numbering several hundred reportedly gave rise to alpha-beta T cells about two months after transplant.

Unique molecular identifiers were incorporated into the prepared TCRbeta library. TCRdb itself ran the PCR reads through MiXCR, one entry per CDR3 protein. The profile covers roughly 790,000 distinct CDR3 sequences, with approximately 15% appearing a single time and roughly 4.8% taken by the ten largest. Per germline, CDR1 SNHLY and CDR2 FYNNEI. V was shortened by 2 bases and J by 3 bases, with 8 bases between the two germline ends. The CDR3 covers 14 residues. Sample: PBMCs, mostly from graft donor cells, taken 360 days after TCRalphabeta/CD19-depleted stem cell transplant. This TCR was recovered from a male patient younger than 18 who had a stem cell transplant for acute lymphoblastic leukemia, so the T cells may come from the graft donor. The V call is TRBV2, the J call TRBJ1-5; D might be TRBD1 (5 bases). CDR3 amino acids: CASSEQQVNQPQHF. CDR3 coding DNA: TGTGCCAGCAGTGAACAACAGGTCAATCAGCCCCAGCATTTT. The whole variable domain, filled in from reference TRBV2 and TRBJ1-5, reads EPEVTQTPSHQVTQMGQEVILRCVPISNHLYFYWYRQILGQKVEFLVSFYNNEISEKSEIFDDQFSVERPDGSNFTLKIRSTKLEDSAMYFCASSEQQVNQPQHFGDGTRLSIL.